These 18 T cell receptor beta chains came from one sample sequenced in a study of blood T cell repertoires in COVID-19. Method: immunoSEQ multiplex PCR; TCRdb's copy keeps in-frame clones and lacks some. The table includes some 120,000 clones, 82% detected once. The sample consisted of peripheral blood. All receptors derive from a man in his 70s with acute or convalescent COVID-19.

The chain uses TRBV5-1 and TRBJ2-7; 8 positions agree with TRBD1. The CDR3 extends over 13 amino acids. Trimming removed 4 bases from V and 9 bases from J; junction bases left unmatched: 9. Germline V CDR1 and CDR2: SGHRS, YFSETQ. The CDR3 bases are TGCGCCAGCAGCGTTGGACAGGGCGGTATGCAGTACTTC. Translation: CASSVGQGGMQYF.

This rearrangement joins TRBV2 to TRBJ1-5; tentatively, D is TRBD1 (5 bases). CDR3 length: 14 amino acids. From germline, CDR1 is SNHLY and CDR2 FYNNEI. The ends were cut back, 4 bases at V and 5 bases at J, with 12 bases in the middle. The CDR3 nucleotides are TGTGCCAGCAGTGGGACGGGAGGGGATCAGCCCCAGCATTTT. It specifies CASSGTGGDQPQHF.

The chain combines TRBV27 with TRBJ2-1; 7 positions match TRBD2. Looked up from germline, CDR1 is MNHEY and CDR2 is SMNVEV (reference sequence). The CDR3 length is 15 residues. V shed 1 base and J 6 bases; nucleotides not matched to a gene: 6. The CDR3 loop is CASSLWGSGFNEQFF. For the CDR3, the DNA is TGTGCCAGCAGTTTATGGGGTAGCGGGTTCAATGAGCAGTTCTTC.

This chain uses TRBV14 with TRBJ2-7; a possible D gene is TRBD1 (6 bases). Per germline, CDR1 SGHDN and CDR2 FVKESK. The CDR3 has 13 residues. Trimming stripped 1 base from V and 2 bases from J, with 6 bases between. The CDR3 is CASSQGGPYEQYF. The CDR3, as DNA: TGTGCCAGCAGCCAAGGGGGGCCCTACGAGCAGTACTTC.

This chain links TRBV5-1 with TRBJ2-1; 8 bases are a match to TRBD1. V was pared by 6 bases and J by 4 bases, with 6 bases of the junction left unmatched. The CDR3 extends over 14 amino acids. Germline CDR1 reads SGHRS; CDR2 reads YFSETQ. This CDR3 reads CASNPGQAYNEQFF. The CDR3 coding sequence is TGCGCCAGCAACCCGGGACAGGCTTACAATGAGCAGTTCTTC.

The chain combines TRBV18 with TRBJ1-2; a weak D match, TRBD1 (6 bases). This CDR3 is built from 15 residues. The germline V gene encodes CDR1 KGHSH and CDR2 LQKENI. Between the trimmed V and J ends, which lost 3 bases and 0 bases, there was a span of 11 bases. The CDR3 DNA reads TGTGCCAGCTCACCTACGGACAGCACTAACTATGGCTACACCTTC. Translated: CASSPTDSTNYGYTF.

The chain combines TRBV15 with TRBJ1-2; TRBD1 matches at 7 bases. CDR1 and CDR2 (germline): LNHNV, YYDKDF (reference sequence). V shed 1 base, J shed 1 base, and the junction held 6 bases outside the gene matches. The CDR3 runs to 16 residues. The DNA of the CDR3 is TGTGCCACCAGCAGAGCTTCCGGGACAGTTAACTATGGCTACACCTTC. Amino acid sequence: CATSRASGTVNYGYTF.

With respect to this clone: The junction shows a germline mismatch at one end, possibly a read error. This sequence joins TRBV5-4 and TRBJ1-5; D is unresolved. This CDR3 is built from 15 residues. Germline values: CDR1 SGHNT, CDR2 YYREEE (reference sequence). CDR3 in DNA: TGTGCGAGCAGGCTTAGCCCTTATAGCAATCAGCCCCAGCATTTT. This gives the protein CASRLSPYSNQPQHF.

J is TRBJ2-3 and V is TRBV3-1 (or the pseudogene TRBV3-2), with D possibly matching TRBD1 (5 bases). Trimming removed 0 bases at V and 6 bases at J, with 19 bases between. There are 17 residues in the CDR3. Germline lookup yields CDR1 LGHDT and CDR2 YNNKEL (reference sequence). Here the CDR3 reads CASSQDVGRRPGDTQYF. CDR3 sequence (DNA): TGTGCCAGCAGCCAAGATGTCGGAAGACGGCCAGGGGATACGCAGTATTTT.

In DNA, the CDR3 is TGTGCCAGCAGAGTTAGGGACAGGGGTATTAGTCAGCCCCAGCATTTT. Its translation is CASRVRDRGISQPQHF. V is TRBV28 and J is TRBJ1-5, with TRBD1 matching 10 bases. CDR1 and CDR2 (germline): MDHEN, SYDVKM. After removal of 6 bases from V and 6 bases from J, the junction contained 11 bases not matched to a gene. The CDR3 loop spans 16 amino acids.

The chain joins TRBV6-2 or TRBV6-3 to TRBJ1-5; no clear D gene. CDR1 and CDR2 from the germline V gene are MNHEY and SVGEGT. The CDR3 has 15 residues. V was cut by 2 bases and J by 2 bases, with 10 bases left in between. The CDR3 nucleotides read TGTGCCAGCAGTTACGGAGGGTTGGGCAATCAGCCCCAGCATTTT. This sequence encodes CASSYGGLGNQPQHF.

This chain uses TRBV19 with TRBJ1-5; tentative D call: TRBD1 (5 bases). Germline CDR1 is LNHDA and CDR2 is SQIVND (reference sequence). This CDR3 region has 12 residues. V lost 5 bases and J lost 4, with 6 bases in between. CDR3 DNA: TGTGCCAGTAGTCCAGGGAATCAGCCCCAGCATTTT. As protein: CASSPGNQPQHF.

The chain employs TRBV27 and TRBJ1-5; maybe TRBD1 (5 bases). The CDR3 extends over 16 amino acids. The germline V and J ends were trimmed by 2 bases and 0 bases, with 11 bases remaining between them. Germline CDR1 is MNHEY and CDR2 is SMNVEV (reference sequence). The CDR3 DNA reads as TGTGCCAGCAGTTTAGCAGGGCCTCATAGCAATCAGCCCCAGCATTTT. This translates into CASSLAGPHSNQPQHF.

The chain couples TRBV6-1 to TRBJ2-3; 9 nucleotides match TRBD1. The CDR3 loop spans 16 amino acids. CDR1 and CDR2 (germline): MNHNS, SASEGT. J gave up 2 bases and V 4 bases, and 7 bases lay outside the gene matches. For the CDR3, the DNA is TGTGCCAGCAGTGGAGGGACAGGGAGAATCACAGATACGCAGTATTTT. It translates to CASSGGTGRITDTQYF.

The genes are TRBV6-1 and TRBJ2-1; D may be TRBD1 (5 bases). Germline CDR1 reads MNHNS; CDR2 reads SASEGT. The CDR3 runs 15 residues. Between the trimmed V and J ends, which lost 2 bases and 5 bases, there was a span of 13 bases. In DNA, the CDR3 is TGTGCCAGCAGTGAACAGGGATTCACCAACAATGAGCAGTTCTTC. As protein: CASSEQGFTNNEQFF.

This chain uses TRBV7-9 with TRBJ2-1; 14 nucleotides align to TRBD2. In germline, CDR1 is SEHNR, CDR2 FQNEAQ (reference sequence). Trimming took 0 bases from V and 4 from J; bases not matched to a gene: 5. The CDR3 totals 18 residues. This chain's CDR3 is CASSLAEWTSGGYNEQFF. The DNA for the CDR3 is TGTGCCAGCAGCTTAGCTGAATGGACTAGCGGGGGGTACAATGAGCAGTTCTTC.

This chain connects TRBV5-4 to TRBJ2-7, with TRBD1 matching over 12 bases. Losses at the gene ends were 4 bases for V and 5 bases for J; bases not matched to a gene: 7. Germline loops: CDR1 SGHNT, CDR2 YYREEE (reference sequence). The CDR3 spans 15 residues. The CDR3 region is CASSGTGGASHEQYF. The CDR3 DNA reads as TGTGCCAGCAGCGGGACAGGGGGCGCTTCCCACGAGCAGTACTTC.

The chain joins TRBV19 to TRBJ1-5, with 9 bases matching TRBD1. CDR1 and CDR2 (germline): LNHDA, SQIVND (reference sequence). The CDR3 covers 18 residues. V lost 10 bases and J lost 4; bases outside the gene matches: 20. This CDR3 is CATNEREYGTGLNQPQHF. CDR3 sequence (DNA): TGTGCCACCAATGAGAGGGAATACGGGACAGGGCTTAATCAGCCCCAGCATTTT.